Below, one T cell receptor (beta chain) is given with its context. Per the germline V gene, CDR1 is SGHTA and CDR2 is FQGNSA. The CDR3 runs 14 residues. V dropped 6 bases and J dropped 10 bases, with 19 bases sitting between them. The data belong to a study of blood T cell repertoires in COVID-19. Study overall: Acute-phase and convalescent COVID-19 samples originated in the United States, Italy and Spain. In each case, the material was cDNA or gDNA derived from T cells, B-cell-depleted T cells, or PBMCs.

Original processing notes: Reference gene primers were amplified, and this amplification served to estimate nucleated cell counts. Assay: immunoSEQ multiplex PCR; the TCRdb copy retains only in-frame clones and omits some. That table gives V, J and clone size, and the DNA gave D and trimming. This table holds about 170,000 clones, 84% found once. Enrolled during active infection, Seattle patients were then followed longitudinally. The sample taken for sequencing was peripheral blood. The V and J genes are TRBV7-2 and TRBJ1-3; possible D gene TRBD1, 5 bases. The sequence was collected from a woman at least 80 years old with COVID-19, enrolled during active disease. CDR3 sequence: CASSLRLGARTIYF. The CDR3 DNA follows: TGTGCCAGCAGTCTGAGGCTAGGGGCTAGGACCATATATTTT.